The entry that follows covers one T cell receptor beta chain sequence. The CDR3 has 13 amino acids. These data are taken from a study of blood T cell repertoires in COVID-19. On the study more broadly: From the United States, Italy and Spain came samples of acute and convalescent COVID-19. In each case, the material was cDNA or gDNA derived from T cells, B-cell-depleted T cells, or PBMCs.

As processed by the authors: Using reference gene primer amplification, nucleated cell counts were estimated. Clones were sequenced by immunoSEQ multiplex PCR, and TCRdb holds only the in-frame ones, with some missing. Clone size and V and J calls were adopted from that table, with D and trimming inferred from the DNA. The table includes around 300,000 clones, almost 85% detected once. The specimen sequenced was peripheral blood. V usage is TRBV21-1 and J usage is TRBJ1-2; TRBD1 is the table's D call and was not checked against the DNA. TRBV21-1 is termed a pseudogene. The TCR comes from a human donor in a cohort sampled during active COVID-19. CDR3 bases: TGTGCCAGAACCCACAGGGGTAAGAACGGCTACACCTTC. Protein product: CARTHRGKNGYTF.